This entry features one TCR beta chain sequence. Its antigen is unidentified. This sample is part of a study of cytomegalovirus exposure and HLA in healthy donors. General study findings and limits: In a later analysis, HLA-associated beta chains showed higher expansion and lower generation probabilities than comparable chains.

This CDR3 comprises 15 residues. Per germline, CDR1 SGDLS and CDR2 YYNGEE. The ends were cut back, 2 bases at V and 0 bases at J, with 12 bases in the middle. Primers for the PCR totalled 60 Vbeta and 13 Jbeta. Profiling relied on immunoSEQ multiplex PCR, and the TCRdb table lists in-frame clones only, not all of them. The specimen's table records under 60,000 clones. The sequence was collected from a woman in her thirties in good health and CMV-seropositive. The sample comprised PBMCs. The chain combines TRBV9 with TRBJ2-7, with a possible D match to TRBD2 (5 bases). CDR3 DNA sequence: TGTGCCAGCAGCGTGAGCGGAGGCCCCTCCTACGAGCAGTACTTC. It translates to CASSVSGGPSYEQYF.